This TCR beta chain was captured by sequencing in a study of blood T cell repertoires in COVID-19 (dated by TCRdb to the early 2020s). Notes on the research overall: Samples covering the acute and convalescent phases of COVID-19 were provided by collaborators in the United States, Italy and Spain. The prospective study material was composed of cDNA or gDNA derived from T cells, B-cell-depleted T cells, or PBMCs. Deeply sampled blood TCRbeta repertoires from subjects exposed to, actively infected with, or recovered from COVID-19 were included in the dataset. The repertoires were released in a freely available public database meant as a resource for research on the immune response to SARS-CoV-2. The samples were drawn from the first 160 participants of the ongoing ImmuneRACE study and from roughly 1,300 subjects provided by 6 global collaborators. Sample metadata almost always included a de-identified subject ID, COVID-19 status, age in years and sex. Where available, HLA class I and class II types were taken from metadata supplied by the sample provider and were not determined by assay-based typing.

Whole blood was collected in K2EDTA tubes by collaborating institutions according to the institutions' own protocols. For TCRbeta analysis, collaborators shipped samples in one of three forms: frozen whole blood, isolated PBMCs, or DNA extracted from either of those sample types. Trimming costs V 2 bases and J 5 bases, and their ends lie 18 bases apart. The CDR3 measures 16 amino acids from cysteine to phenylalanine. Only the CDR3 region is kept as DNA, spanning 48 bases read in frame from base 1. From the germline V gene (reference sequence), CDR1 is SEHNR and CDR2 is FQNEAQ. Study-wide conclusions, independent of this receptor: How much clinical and demographic metadata was included differed by source and by participant, and the metadata was provided uncurated.

TCRbeta CDR3 regions were amplified from genomic DNA by means of the immunoSEQ Assay, a bias-controlled multiplex PCR. The original methods were these. Within the assay, amplification of reference gene primers was used to estimate how many nucleated cells each sample contained. Sequence reads were collapsed and filtered to measure the absolute abundance of every unique TCRbeta CDR3 rearrangement. For each sample, productive Simpson clonality was calculated as the square root of Simpson's diversity index across productive rearrangements. In its TCRdb copy, this immuneACCESS table keeps in-frame sequences only and misses some clones. Where compared with another copy, unresolved V genes explain less than half of these, and the others have no known cause. V and J calls plus clone size are reproduced from that table; the DNA served to infer D and trimming. A total of 130,000 to 150,000 clones appear in this sample, about 86% of them only once. Roughly 4% of the sample belongs to the ten largest clones.

About this clone itself: Its target antigen remains unknown. No base-level quality is on record; no much larger clone is a single base apart.

The sample taken for sequencing was peripheral blood. This receptor was taken from a woman aged 40 to 50 with acute or convalescent COVID-19. This receptor chain uses TRBV7-9 and TRBJ2-5; TRBD1 is perhaps the D gene, given 6 matching bases. The CDR3 region has the sequence CASSLLQGIGEETQYF. In nucleotide form, the sequence is TGTGCCAGCAGCTTACTACAGGGTATAGGAGAGGAGACCCAGTACTTC.